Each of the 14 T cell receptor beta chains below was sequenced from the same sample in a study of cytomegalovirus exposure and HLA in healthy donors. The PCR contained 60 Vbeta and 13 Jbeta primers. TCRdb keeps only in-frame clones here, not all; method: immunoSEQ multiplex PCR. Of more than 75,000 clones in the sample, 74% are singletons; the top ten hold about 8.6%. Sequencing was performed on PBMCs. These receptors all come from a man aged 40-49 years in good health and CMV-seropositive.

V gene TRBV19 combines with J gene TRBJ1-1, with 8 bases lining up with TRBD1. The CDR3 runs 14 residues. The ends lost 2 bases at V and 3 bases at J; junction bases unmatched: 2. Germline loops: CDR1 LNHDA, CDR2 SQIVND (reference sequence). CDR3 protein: CASSIQGADTEAFF. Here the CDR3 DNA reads TGTGCCAGTAGTATACAGGGGGCGGACACTGAAGCTTTCTTT.

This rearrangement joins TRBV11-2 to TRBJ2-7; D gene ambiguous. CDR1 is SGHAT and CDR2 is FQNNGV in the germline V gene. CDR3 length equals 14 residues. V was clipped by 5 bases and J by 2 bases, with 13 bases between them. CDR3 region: CASSLLAGPYEQYF. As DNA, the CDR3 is TGTGCCAGCAGCCTACTGGCAGGCCCCTACGAGCAGTACTTC.

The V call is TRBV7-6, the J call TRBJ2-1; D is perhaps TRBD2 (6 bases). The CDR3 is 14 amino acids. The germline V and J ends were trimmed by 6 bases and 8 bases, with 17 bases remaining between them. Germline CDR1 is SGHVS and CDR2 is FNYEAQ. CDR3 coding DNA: TGTGCCAGCAGACCGACCGGGGGTGTCGATGAGCAGTTCTTC. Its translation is CASRPTGGVDEQFF.

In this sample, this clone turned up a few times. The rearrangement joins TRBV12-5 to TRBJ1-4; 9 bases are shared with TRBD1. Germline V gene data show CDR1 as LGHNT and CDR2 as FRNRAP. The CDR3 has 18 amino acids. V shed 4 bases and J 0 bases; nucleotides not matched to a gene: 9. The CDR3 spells CASGYHRDRETTNEKLFF. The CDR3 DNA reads TGTGCTAGTGGTTACCATCGGGACAGGGAAACAACTAATGAAAAACTGTTTTTT.

The CDR3 nucleotides are TGCGCCAGCAGCCTTGATTGGGGCCCCTACGAGCAGTACTTC. As protein: CASSLDWGPYEQYF. V and J are TRBV5-1 and TRBJ2-7; TRBD1 is a possible D gene (5 bases). The CDR3 runs 14 residues. Trimming cost V 4 bases and J 2 bases, with 13 bases left between them. Germline values: CDR1 SGHRS, CDR2 YFSETQ.

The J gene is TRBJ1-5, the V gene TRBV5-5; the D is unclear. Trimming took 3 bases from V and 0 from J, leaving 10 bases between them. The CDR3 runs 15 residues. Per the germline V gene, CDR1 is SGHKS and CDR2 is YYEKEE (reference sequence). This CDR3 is CASSSNSYSNQPQHF. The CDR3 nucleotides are TGTGCCAGCAGCTCTAATTCTTATAGCAATCAGCCCCAGCATTTT.

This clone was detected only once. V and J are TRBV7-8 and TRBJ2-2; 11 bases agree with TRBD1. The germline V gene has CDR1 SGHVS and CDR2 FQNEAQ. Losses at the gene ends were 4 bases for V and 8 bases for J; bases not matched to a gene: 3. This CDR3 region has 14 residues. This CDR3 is CASSWDRGKGELFF. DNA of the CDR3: TGTGCCAGCAGCTGGGACAGGGGGAAGGGGGAGCTGTTTTTT.

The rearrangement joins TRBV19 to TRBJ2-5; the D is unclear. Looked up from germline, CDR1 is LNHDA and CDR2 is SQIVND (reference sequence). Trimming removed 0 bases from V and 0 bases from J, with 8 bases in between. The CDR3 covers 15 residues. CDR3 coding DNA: TGTGCCAGTAGTATAGATGCCAGTTACCAAGAGACCCAGTACTTC. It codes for CASSIDASYQETQYF.

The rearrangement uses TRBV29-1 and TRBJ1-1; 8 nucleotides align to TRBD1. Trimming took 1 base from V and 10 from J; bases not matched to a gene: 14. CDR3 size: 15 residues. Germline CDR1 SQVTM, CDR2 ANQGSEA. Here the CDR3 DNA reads TGCAGCGTTGAAGGGACTTCAGGGGGCGCGAGGGCAGCTTTCTTT. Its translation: CSVEGTSGGARAAFF.

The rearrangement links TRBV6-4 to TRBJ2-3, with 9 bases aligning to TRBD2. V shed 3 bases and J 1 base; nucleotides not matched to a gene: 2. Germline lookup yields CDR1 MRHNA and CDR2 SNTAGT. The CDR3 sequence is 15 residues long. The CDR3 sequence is CASSELAGRTDTQYF. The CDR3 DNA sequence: TGTGCCAGCAGTGAACTAGCGGGCCGCACAGATACGCAGTATTTT.

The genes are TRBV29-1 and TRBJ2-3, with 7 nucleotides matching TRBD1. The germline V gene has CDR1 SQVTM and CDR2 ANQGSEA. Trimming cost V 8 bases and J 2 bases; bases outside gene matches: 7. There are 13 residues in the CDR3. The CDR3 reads CSTGAGNTDTQYF. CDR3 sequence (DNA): TGCAGCACAGGGGCAGGCAACACAGATACGCAGTATTTT.

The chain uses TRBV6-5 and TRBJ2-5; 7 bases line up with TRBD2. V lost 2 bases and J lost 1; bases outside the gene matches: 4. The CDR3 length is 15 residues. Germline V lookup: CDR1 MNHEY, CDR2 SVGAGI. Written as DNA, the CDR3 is TGTGCCAGCAGTTACCAAGGACTAGGCCAAGAGACCCAGTACTTC. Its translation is CASSYQGLGQETQYF.

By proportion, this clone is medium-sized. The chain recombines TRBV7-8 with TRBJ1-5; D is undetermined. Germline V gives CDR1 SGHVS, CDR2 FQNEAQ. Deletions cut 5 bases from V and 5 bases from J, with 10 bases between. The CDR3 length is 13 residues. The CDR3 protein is CASSVNRDQPQHF. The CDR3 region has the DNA TGTGCCAGCAGCGTAAATCGGGATCAGCCCCAGCATTTT.

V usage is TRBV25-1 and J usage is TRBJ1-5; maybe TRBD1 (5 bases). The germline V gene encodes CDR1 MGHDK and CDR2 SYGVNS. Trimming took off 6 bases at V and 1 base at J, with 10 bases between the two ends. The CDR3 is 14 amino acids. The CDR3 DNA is TGTGCCAGCAGCGCACGGGGGAGCAATCAGCCCCAGCATTTT. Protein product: CASSARGSNQPQHF.